Shown below are 2 T cell receptor beta chains from a single sample sequenced in a study of blood T cell repertoires in COVID-19 (dated by TCRdb to about 2020). The protocol used for the library was the immunoSEQ multiplex PCR assay. In TCRdb, the immuneACCESS table is reduced to in-frame sequences with V and J assigned. These tables do not hold every clone; where another copy was compared, an unresolved V gene accounts for under half, and the others remain unexplained. The sample records about 150,000 clones, roughly four fifths of which are singletons. The top ten clonotypes cover around 7.9% of the sample. The sample taken for sequencing was PBMCs or T cells enriched from blood (not recorded which). The receptors originated from a man in his forties or fifties who had recovered from COVID-19.

This clone was found a few times. Mismatch with germline at one junction end may stem from a read error. The DNA of the CDR3 is TGTGCCAGCAGTGACTCTGGCGGAAATCAGCCCCAGCATTTT. Encoded protein: CASSDSGGNQPQHF. This chain links TRBV6-5 with TRBJ1-5; no clear D. Germline CDR1 MNHEY, CDR2 SVGAGI. CDR3 size: 14 residues.

This chain links TRBV29-1 with TRBJ1-5; possibly TRBD1 for D (5 bases). Germline assignment: CDR1 SQVTM and CDR2 ANQGSEA. V lost 7 bases, J lost 5 bases, and 12 bases lay in between. This CDR3 comprises 12 residues. The DNA of the CDR3 is TGCAGCGCTGGAGGGGTGGATCAGCCCCAGCATTTT. It translates to CSAGGVDQPQHF.